This T cell receptor (beta chain) was observed in a study of blood T cell repertoires in COVID-19. The CDR3 runs to 16 residues. Germline V gene sequence: CDR1 MNHEY, CDR2 SMNVEV (reference sequence). J was trimmed by 0 bases and V by 4 bases; bases with no gene match: 8. TCRdb's copy holds only in-frame clones and misses some; the assay was immunoSEQ multiplex PCR. The sample shows around 100,000 clones, roughly four fifths of them seen only once. This receptor was identified in a man older than 75 with COVID-19, enrolled during active disease. This chain connects TRBV27 to TRBJ1-1; TRBD1 matches 7 bases. The sequenced sample was peripheral blood. The CDR3 here is CASSSSGTVMNTEAFF. CDR3 bases: TGTGCCAGCAGTTCCTCCGGGACAGTCATGAACACTGAAGCTTTCTTT.